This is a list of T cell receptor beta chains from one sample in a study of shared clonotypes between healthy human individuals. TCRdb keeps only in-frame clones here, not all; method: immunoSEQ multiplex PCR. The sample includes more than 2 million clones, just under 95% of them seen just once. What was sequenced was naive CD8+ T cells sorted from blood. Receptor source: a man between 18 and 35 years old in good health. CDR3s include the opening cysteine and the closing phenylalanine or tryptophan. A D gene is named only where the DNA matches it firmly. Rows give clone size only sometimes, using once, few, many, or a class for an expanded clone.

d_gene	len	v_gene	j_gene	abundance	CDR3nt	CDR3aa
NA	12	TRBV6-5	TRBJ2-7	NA	TGTGCCAGCAGTTACCAAGGGTACGAGCAGTACTTC	CASSYQGYEQYF
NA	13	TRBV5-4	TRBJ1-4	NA	TGTGCCAGCAGCTTGTGGGGGAATGAAAAACTGTTTTTT	CASSLWGNEKLFF
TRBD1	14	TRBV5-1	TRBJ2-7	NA	TGCGCCAGCAGCTCGGACAGGCAGGGCTACGAGCAGTACTTC	CASSSDRQGYEQYF
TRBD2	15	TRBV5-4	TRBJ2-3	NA	TGTGCCAGCAGCCCTAGCGGGGCTAGCACAGATACGCAGTATTTT	CASSPSGASTDTQYF
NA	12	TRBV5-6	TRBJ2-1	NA	TGTGCCAGCAGTTTCCTCGGCAATGAGCAGTTCTTC	CASSFLGNEQFF
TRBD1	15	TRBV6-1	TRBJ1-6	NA	TGTGCCAGCAGTTTAAGGACAGGGCCGGGTTCACCCCTCCACTTT	CASSLRTGPGSPLHF
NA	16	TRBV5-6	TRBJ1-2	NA	TGTGCCAGCACCCGAAGCGCCAACCCCGCAGGCTATGGCTACACCTTC	CASTRSANPAGYGYTF
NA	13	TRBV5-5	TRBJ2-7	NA	TGTGCCAGCAGCTTGGCGTGGTCCTACGAGCAGTACTTC	CASSLAWSYEQYF
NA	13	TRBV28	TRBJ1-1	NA	TGTGCCAGCAGTGACACGGGAACTGCTGAAGCTTTCTTT	CASSDTGTAEAFF
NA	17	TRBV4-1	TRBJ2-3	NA	TGCGCCAGCAGCCAAGATCTAATGGCGCGGAACACAGATACGCAGTATTTT	CASSQDLMARNTDTQYF
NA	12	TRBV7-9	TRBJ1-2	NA	TGTGCCAGCAGCTTAACAGACTATGGCTACACCTTC	CASSLTDYGYTF
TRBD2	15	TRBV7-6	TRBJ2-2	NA	TGTGCCAGCAGCTTAGCGGGAGGGCCTGCCGGGGAGCTGTTTTTT	CASSLAGGPAGELFF
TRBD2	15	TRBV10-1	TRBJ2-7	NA	TGCGCCAGCAGCCGACTAGCGGGAGCGTCCTACGAGCAGTACTTC	CASSRLAGASYEQYF
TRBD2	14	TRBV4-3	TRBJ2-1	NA	TGCGCCAGCAGCCAAGGCCTTCTAGCGGGAGGGCAGTTCTTC	CASSQGLLAGGQFF
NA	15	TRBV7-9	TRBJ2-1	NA	TGTGCCAGCAGCTTAGCTAGCGGCGAGTACAATGAGCAGTTCTTC	CASSLASGEYNEQFF
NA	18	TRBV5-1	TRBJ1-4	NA	TGCGCCAGCAGCTTGCGAGGCACAGGGTTGGGGCCTAATGAAAAACTGTTTTTT	CASSLRGTGLGPNEKLFF
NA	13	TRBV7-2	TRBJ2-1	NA	TGTGCCAGCAGTCCCGACTTGTACAATGAGCAGTTCTTC	CASSPDLYNEQFF
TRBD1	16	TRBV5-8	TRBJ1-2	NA	TGTGCCAGCAGCCCCGCCCGGACAGGGAGCGACTATGGCTACACCTTC	CASSPARTGSDYGYTF
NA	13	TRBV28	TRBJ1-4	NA	TGTGCCAGCGGCCATCCCTCCGGGGAAAAACTGTTTTTT	CASGHPSGEKLFF
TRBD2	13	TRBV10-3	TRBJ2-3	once	TGTGCCACCGGACTAGCTCCCACAGATACGCAGTATTTT	CATGLAPTDTQYF
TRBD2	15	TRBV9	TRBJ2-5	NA	TGTGCCAGCAGCGTAGACCTAGCGGCTGAAGAGACCCAGTACTTC	CASSVDLAAEETQYF
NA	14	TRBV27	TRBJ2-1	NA	TGTGCCAGCCTCGGAAAGCCCGAGTACAATGAGCAGTTCTTC	CASLGKPEYNEQFF
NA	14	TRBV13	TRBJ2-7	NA	TGTGCCAGCAGCTTAAGGGGGACCTCCTACGAGCAGTACTTC	CASSLRGTSYEQYF
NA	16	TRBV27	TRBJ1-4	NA	TGTGCCAGCAGTTTATGGGGGGGTGTAACTAATGAAAAACTGTTTTTT	CASSLWGGVTNEKLFF
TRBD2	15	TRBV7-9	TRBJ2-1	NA	TGTGCCAGCAGCTTAGAGGCGGGAGTGTTGGATGAGCAGTTCTTC	CASSLEAGVLDEQFF
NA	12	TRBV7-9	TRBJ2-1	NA	TGTGCCAGCAGCTTTCTCTACAATGAGCAGTTCTTC	CASSFLYNEQFF
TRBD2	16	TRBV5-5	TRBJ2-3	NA	TGTGCCAGCAGCTTGGCCTTGAATCCGGGGGGTGATACGCAGTATTTT	CASSLALNPGGDTQYF
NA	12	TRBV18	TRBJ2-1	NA	TGTGCCAGCTCACCACGCTACAATGAGCAGTTCTTC	CASSPRYNEQFF
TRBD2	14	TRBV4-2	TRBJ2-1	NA	TGTGCCAGCAGCCAAGGACTAGCGGGCAATGAGCAGTTCTTC	CASSQGLAGNEQFF
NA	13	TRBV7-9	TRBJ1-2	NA	TGTGCCAGCAGCTTAGAGGGGCGAGGGAGCTACACCTTC	CASSLEGRGSYTF
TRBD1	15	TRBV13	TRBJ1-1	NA	TGTGCCAGCAGCCCTTCCCGGGACAGGGTATCTGAAGCTTTCTTT	CASSPSRDRVSEAFF
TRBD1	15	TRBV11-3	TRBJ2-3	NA	TGTGCCAGCAGCTTTGGGACAGGGGGCACAGATACGCAGTATTTT	CASSFGTGGTDTQYF
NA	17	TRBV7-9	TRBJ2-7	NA	TGTGCCAGCAGCCCTCCCCCCGGGGGAAGCAGCTCCTACGAGCAGTACTTC	CASSPPPGGSSSYEQYF
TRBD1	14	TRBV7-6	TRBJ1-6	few	TGTGCCAGCAGCTTACAGGGGGCGAATTCACCCCTCCACTTT	CASSLQGANSPLHF
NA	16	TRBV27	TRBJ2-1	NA	TGTGCCAGCAAACGCCCGGCAGATGGAGCCTACAATGAGCAGTTCTTC	CASKRPADGAYNEQFF
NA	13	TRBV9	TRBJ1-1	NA	TGTGCCAGCAGCGTAGTGGGGGATGGGGGAGCTTTCTTT	CASSVVGDGGAFF
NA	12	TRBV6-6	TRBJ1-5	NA	TGTGCCAGTAGGGGGTACAATCAGCCCCAGCATTTT	CASRGYNQPQHF
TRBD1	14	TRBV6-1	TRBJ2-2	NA	TGTGCCAGCAGTGGGACAGGAACCACCGGGGAGCTGTTTTTT	CASSGTGTTGELFF
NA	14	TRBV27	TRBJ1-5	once	TGTGCCAGCAGTTCGGGAACAGAGGGGCGGCCCCAGCATTTT	CASSSGTEGRPQHF
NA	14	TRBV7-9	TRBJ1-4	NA	TGTGCCAGCGTACCCCGGGACAATAATGAAAAACTGTTTTTT	CASVPRDNNEKLFF
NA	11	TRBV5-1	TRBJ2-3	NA	TGCGCCAGCAGCTTTCGGGGTACGCAGTATTTT	CASSFRGTQYF
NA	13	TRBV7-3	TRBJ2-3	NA	TGTGCCAGCAGTATGATAAACACAGATACGCAGTATTTT	CASSMINTDTQYF
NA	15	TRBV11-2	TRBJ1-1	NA	TGTGCCAGCAGCTTAGAGGCCAGGGCATACACTGAAGCTTTCTTT	CASSLEARAYTEAFF
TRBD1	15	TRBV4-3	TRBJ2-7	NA	TGCGCCAGCAGCATATGGACAGGGGGCTCCTACGAGCAGTACTTC	CASSIWTGGSYEQYF
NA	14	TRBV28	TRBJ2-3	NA	TGTGCCAGCAATCCCAGTCCCGGCACAGATACGCAGTATTTT	CASNPSPGTDTQYF
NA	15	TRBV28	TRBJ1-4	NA	TGTGCCAGCAGTCGCAGGCAGGCGGGGGGTGAAAAACTGTTTTTT	CASSRRQAGGEKLFF
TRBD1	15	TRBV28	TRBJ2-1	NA	TGTGCCAGCAGTTTATCGGGGGACAGGGACAATGAGCAGTTCTTC	CASSLSGDRDNEQFF
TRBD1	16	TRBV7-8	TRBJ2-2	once	TGTGCCAGCAGCGTAAGCTGGGACAGCTTCACCGGGGAGCTGTTTTTT	CASSVSWDSFTGELFF
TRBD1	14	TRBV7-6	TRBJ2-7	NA	TGTGCCAGCAGCTCCGGACAGGGCTTGACCGAGCAGTACTTC	CASSSGQGLTEQYF
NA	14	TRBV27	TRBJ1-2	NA	TGTGCCAGCAGTTTAAAGTCCGCAAACTATGGCTACACCTTC	CASSLKSANYGYTF
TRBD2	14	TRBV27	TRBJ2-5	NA	TGTGCCAGCAGTTTGGTGGGAGGGGAAGAGACCCAGTACTTC	CASSLVGGEETQYF